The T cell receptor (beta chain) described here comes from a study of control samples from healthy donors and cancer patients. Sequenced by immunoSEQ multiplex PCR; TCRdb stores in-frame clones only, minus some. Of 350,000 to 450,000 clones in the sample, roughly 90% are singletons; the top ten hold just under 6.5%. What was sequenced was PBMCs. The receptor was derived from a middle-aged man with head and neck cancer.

Here the CDR3 reads CASTQGTINEKLFF. Here the CDR3 DNA reads TGTGCCAGCACCCAGGGAACCATAAATGAAAAACTGTTTTTT. The chain combines TRBV5-6 with TRBJ1-4; D perhaps matches TRBD1 (5 bases). Germline lookup yields CDR1 SGHDT and CDR2 YYEEEE. The CDR3 contains 14 residues. Trimming took 6 bases from V and 5 from J, leaving 14 bases between them. Filled out from reference TRBV5-6 and TRBJ1-4, the complete variable domain reads DAGVTQSPTHLIKTRGQQVTLRCSPKSGHDTVSWYQQALGQGPQFIFQYYEEEERQRGNFPDRFSGHQFPNYSSELNVNALLLGDSALYLCASTQGTINEKLFFGSGTQLSVL.